This is a list of T cell receptor beta chains from one sample in a study of T cell responses to AZD1222 COVID-19 vaccine. Here immunoSEQ multiplex PCR was the method, and the copy in TCRdb shows in-frame clones only, minus some. The sample includes around 140,000 clones, 89% of them seen just once. The starting material was peripheral blood, obtained on day 0 of AZD1222 vaccination. The receptors originated from an adult in good health. CDR3s include the opening cysteine and the closing phenylalanine or tryptophan. D genes are given only for firm matches. Clone size is shown for a subset of rows, as once, few, many or a class of expanded clone.

J gene: TRBJ1-5
V gene: TRBV4-1
clone size: .
D gene: TRBD1
CDR3 protein: CASSEPGQGPQAQHF
CDR3 DNA: TGCGCCAGCAGCGAACCGGGACAGGGGCCCCAAGCCCAGCATTTT

J gene: TRBJ1-1
V gene: TRBV30
clone size: .
D gene: .
CDR3 protein: CAWGGAFF
CDR3 DNA: TGTGCCTGGGGAGGGGCTTTCTTT

J gene: TRBJ2-2
V gene: TRBV5-1
clone size: once
D gene: TRBD2
CDR3 protein: CASSPSAGGPSGGELFF
CDR3 DNA: TGCGCCAGCAGCCCCTCAGCGGGGGGGCCGTCGGGCGGGGAGCTGTTTTTT

J gene: TRBJ2-3
V gene: TRBV9
clone size: few
D gene: .
CDR3 protein: CASSGGGGTDTQYF
CDR3 DNA: TGTGCCAGCAGCGGAGGGGGGGGCACAGATACGCAGTATTTT

J gene: TRBJ2-7
V gene: TRBV5-4
clone size: .
D gene: .
CDR3 protein: CASSFWVSAEQYF
CDR3 DNA: TGTGCCAGCAGCTTTTGGGTTTCCGCCGAGCAGTACTTC

J gene: TRBJ1-2
V gene: TRBV15
clone size: .
D gene: .
CDR3 protein: CATSRDNLDTPNLYTF
CDR3 DNA: TGTGCCACCAGCAGAGATAATTTGGACACCCCCAATCTCTACACCTTC

J gene: TRBJ1-2
V gene: TRBV9
clone size: .
D gene: TRBD1
CDR3 protein: CASSVGTGTYDLWGYTF
CDR3 DNA: TGTGCCAGCAGCGTAGGGACAGGAACCTATGACCTATGGGGCTACACCTTC

J gene: TRBJ2-3
V gene: TRBV10-3
clone size: .
D gene: .
CDR3 protein: CAISGTGTNYRDTQYF
CDR3 DNA: TGTGCCATCAGTGGGACCGGGACGAACTATAGAGATACGCAGTATTTT

J gene: TRBJ1-6
V gene: TRBV2
clone size: .
D gene: .
CDR3 protein: CASRDHIYNSPLHF
CDR3 DNA: TGTGCCAGCAGGGACCATATCTATAATTCACCCCTCCACTTT

J gene: TRBJ2-5
V gene: TRBV3-1/TRBV3-2
clone size: .
D gene: .
CDR3 protein: CASSPPPRETQYF
CDR3 DNA: TGTGCCAGCAGCCCCCCCCCTAGAGAGACCCAGTACTTC

J gene: TRBJ1-5
V gene: TRBV10-3
clone size: .
D gene: .
CDR3 protein: CAIAGRSNQPQHF
CDR3 DNA: TGTGCCATCGCAGGACGCTCCAATCAGCCCCAGCATTTT

J gene: TRBJ1-1
V gene: TRBV29-1
clone size: .
D gene: TRBD1
CDR3 protein: CSALTGLDDTEAFF
CDR3 DNA: TGCAGCGCCTTGACAGGGTTGGACGACACTGAAGCTTTCTTT

J gene: TRBJ2-1
V gene: TRBV3-1/TRBV3-2
clone size: .
D gene: .
CDR3 protein: CASSQEVGPLSSYNEQFF
CDR3 DNA: TGTGCCAGCAGCCAAGAGGTGGGACCGCTGAGCTCCTACAATGAGCAGTTCTTC

J gene: TRBJ1-6
V gene: TRBV12-3/TRBV12-4
clone size: .
D gene: .
CDR3 protein: CASEQEQTGTLHF
CDR3 DNA: TGTGCCAGCGAACAGGAACAAACGGGTACCCTCCACTTT

J gene: TRBJ1-2
V gene: TRBV2
clone size: once
D gene: .
CDR3 protein: CASIGAWGGYTF
CDR3 DNA: TGTGCCAGCATTGGGGCCTGGGGTGGCTACACCTTC

J gene: TRBJ2-7
V gene: TRBV7-8
clone size: .
D gene: TRBD1
CDR3 protein: CASSSTAGGDEQYF
CDR3 DNA: TGTGCCAGCAGCTCGACCGCAGGGGGCGACGAGCAGTACTTC

J gene: TRBJ1-2
V gene: TRBV10-3
clone size: .
D gene: TRBD1
CDR3 protein: CAISPTGEGVYGYTF
CDR3 DNA: TGTGCCATCAGTCCTACAGGGGAGGGCGTCTATGGCTACACCTTC

J gene: TRBJ1-2
V gene: TRBV6-5
clone size: .
D gene: TRBD1
CDR3 protein: CASNRDRGYGYTF
CDR3 DNA: TGTGCCAGCAACCGGGACAGGGGTTATGGCTACACCTTC

J gene: TRBJ1-1
V gene: TRBV3-1/TRBV3-2
clone size: .
D gene: .
CDR3 protein: CASSQERGREAFF
CDR3 DNA: TGTGCCAGCAGCCAAGAGAGGGGGAGGGAAGCTTTCTTT

J gene: TRBJ2-1
V gene: TRBV6-5
clone size: .
D gene: .
CDR3 protein: CASRAGTPEQFF
CDR3 DNA: TGTGCCAGCAGAGCAGGGACACCCGAGCAGTTCTTC

J gene: TRBJ1-4
V gene: TRBV19
clone size: .
D gene: .
CDR3 protein: CASRGRANEKLFF
CDR3 DNA: TGTGCCAGTCGGGGCAGAGCTAATGAAAAACTGTTTTTT

J gene: TRBJ1-2
V gene: TRBV28
clone size: .
D gene: .
CDR3 protein: CASSLWESRVGGYTF
CDR3 DNA: TGTGCCAGCAGTTTATGGGAATCCAGGGTTGGGGGCTACACCTTC

J gene: TRBJ2-2
V gene: TRBV5-1
clone size: .
D gene: .
CDR3 protein: CASSWDRFTGELFF
CDR3 DNA: TGCGCCAGCTCCTGGGACCGATTCACCGGGGAGCTGTTTTTT

J gene: TRBJ1-2
V gene: TRBV18
clone size: .
D gene: .
CDR3 protein: CASSPATAGTLYGYTF
CDR3 DNA: TGTGCCAGCTCACCCGCGACGGCGGGAACCCTCTACGGCTACACCTTC

J gene: TRBJ2-7
V gene: TRBV11-2
clone size: .
D gene: .
CDR3 protein: CASGRVYEQYF
CDR3 DNA: TGTGCCAGCGGCAGGGTTTACGAGCAGTACTTC

J gene: TRBJ1-1
V gene: TRBV6-5
clone size: .
D gene: .
CDR3 protein: CASSRTGNTEAFF
CDR3 DNA: TGTGCCAGCAGCCGAACCGGGAACACTGAAGCTTTCTTT

J gene: TRBJ1-2
V gene: TRBV7-8
clone size: .
D gene: TRBD1
CDR3 protein: CASSLVTGTGEYYTF
CDR3 DNA: TGTGCCAGCAGCTTAGTTACCGGGACAGGGGAATACTACACCTTC

J gene: TRBJ2-5
V gene: TRBV5-4
clone size: .
D gene: TRBD1
CDR3 protein: CASSIGGRTPGTQYF
CDR3 DNA: TGTGCCAGCAGCATAGGGGGCCGAACGCCGGGGACCCAGTACTTC

J gene: TRBJ1-2
V gene: TRBV19
clone size: .
D gene: .
CDR3 protein: CASITGNYGYTF
CDR3 DNA: TGTGCCAGTATTACAGGGAACTATGGCTACACCTTC

J gene: TRBJ2-3
V gene: TRBV15
clone size: .
D gene: .
CDR3 protein: CATSRVAPQVDTQYF
CDR3 DNA: TGTGCCACCAGCAGAGTGGCTCCCCAGGTGGATACGCAGTATTTT

J gene: TRBJ2-1
V gene: TRBV27
clone size: .
D gene: .
CDR3 protein: CASTAVGDIEQFF
CDR3 DNA: TGTGCCAGCACCGCGGTCGGGGATATTGAGCAGTTCTTC

J gene: TRBJ1-1
V gene: TRBV5-1
clone size: .
D gene: .
CDR3 protein: CASSTDRKRNTEAFF
CDR3 DNA: TGCGCCAGTTCGACCGACAGGAAGCGTAACACTGAAGCTTTCTTT

J gene: TRBJ2-7
V gene: TRBV27
clone size: .
D gene: .
CDR3 protein: CASSQTQMPGSYEQYF
CDR3 DNA: TGTGCCAGCAGTCAAACACAGATGCCCGGTTCCTACGAGCAGTACTTC

J gene: TRBJ2-7
V gene: TRBV30
clone size: .
D gene: .
CDR3 protein: CAWSAFQILLRREQYF
CDR3 DNA: TGTGCCTGGAGTGCCTTCCAGATCCTACTAAGGCGCGAGCAGTACTTC

J gene: TRBJ1-1
V gene: TRBV6-6
clone size: .
D gene: .
CDR3 protein: CASTNGGRTEAFF
CDR3 DNA: TGTGCCAGCACCAATGGGGGGCGGACTGAAGCTTTCTTT

J gene: TRBJ2-1
V gene: TRBV11-1
clone size: .
D gene: TRBD1
CDR3 protein: CASAEDRGIHEQFF
CDR3 DNA: TGTGCCAGCGCCGAAGACAGGGGCATCCATGAGCAGTTCTTC

J gene: TRBJ2-5
V gene: TRBV2
clone size: .
D gene: TRBD2
CDR3 protein: CASVPGTSGGGVETQYF
CDR3 DNA: TGTGCCAGCGTCCCCGGGACTAGCGGGGGGGGTGTAGAGACCCAGTACTTC

J gene: TRBJ2-3
V gene: TRBV7-2
clone size: .
D gene: TRBD1
CDR3 protein: CASSLVGQGSHTQYF
CDR3 DNA: TGTGCCAGCAGCTTAGTGGGACAGGGAAGTCATACGCAGTATTTT

J gene: TRBJ1-1
V gene: TRBV3-1/TRBV3-2
clone size: few
D gene: TRBD1
CDR3 protein: CASSQEGTVNTEAFF
CDR3 DNA: TGTGCCAGCAGCCAAGAAGGGACAGTGAACACTGAAGCTTTCTTT

J gene: TRBJ2-5
V gene: TRBV3-1/TRBV3-2
clone size: once
D gene: TRBD2
CDR3 protein: CASSQGLALEETQYF
CDR3 DNA: TGTGCCAGCAGCCAAGGACTAGCTTTGGAGGAGACCCAGTACTTC

J gene: TRBJ2-1
V gene: TRBV7-6
clone size: .
D gene: .
CDR3 protein: CASSFYRGPYNEQFF
CDR3 DNA: TGTGCCAGCAGCTTTTACCGGGGGCCCTACAATGAGCAGTTCTTC

J gene: TRBJ1-5
V gene: TRBV15
clone size: .
D gene: .
CDR3 protein: CATSRDFGDNQPQHF
CDR3 DNA: TGTGCCACCAGCAGAGATTTCGGAGACAATCAGCCCCAGCATTTT

J gene: TRBJ2-2
V gene: TRBV3-1/TRBV3-2
clone size: .
D gene: .
CDR3 protein: CASSQEVVGGELFF
CDR3 DNA: TGTGCCAGCAGCCAAGAAGTAGTCGGCGGGGAGCTGTTTTTT

J gene: TRBJ2-1
V gene: TRBV4-1
clone size: .
D gene: .
CDR3 protein: CASSQGVRVNEQFF
CDR3 DNA: TGCGCCAGCAGCCAAGGGGTCCGGGTCAATGAGCAGTTCTTC

J gene: TRBJ2-2
V gene: TRBV9
clone size: .
D gene: .
CDR3 protein: CASSVVPKDTGELFF
CDR3 DNA: TGTGCCAGCAGCGTGGTTCCCAAGGACACCGGGGAGCTGTTTTTT

J gene: TRBJ2-1
V gene: TRBV7-8
clone size: few
D gene: TRBD2
CDR3 protein: CASSITSGGKGEQFF
CDR3 DNA: TGTGCCAGCAGCATTACTAGCGGGGGTAAGGGTGAGCAGTTCTTC

J gene: TRBJ2-5
V gene: TRBV6-2/TRBV6-3
clone size: .
D gene: .
CDR3 protein: CASSYTTFGQSLYF
CDR3 DNA: TGTGCCAGCAGTTACACTACCTTCGGACAGTCCCTGTACTTC

J gene: TRBJ1-1
V gene: TRBV2
clone size: .
D gene: TRBD1
CDR3 protein: CAKRTGGSMNTEAFF
CDR3 DNA: TGTGCCAAAAGGACAGGGGGATCCATGAACACTGAAGCTTTCTTT

J gene: TRBJ1-2
V gene: TRBV28
clone size: .
D gene: TRBD1
CDR3 protein: CASSPGQPGGYTF
CDR3 DNA: TGTGCCAGCAGTCCGGGACAGCCTGGAGGCTACACCTTC

J gene: TRBJ2-3
V gene: TRBV5-1
clone size: .
D gene: .
CDR3 protein: CASSLRVRSGTQYF
CDR3 DNA: TGCGCCAGCAGCTTGAGAGTAAGGTCAGGTACGCAGTATTTT

J gene: TRBJ2-5
V gene: TRBV7-8
clone size: .
D gene: TRBD2
CDR3 protein: CASSPRTSGGARETQYF
CDR3 DNA: TGTGCCAGCAGCCCGCGGACTAGCGGGGGGGCACGGGAGACCCAGTACTTC

J gene: TRBJ2-1
V gene: TRBV10-2
clone size: once
D gene: TRBD2
CDR3 protein: CASTSRGGDEQFF
CDR3 DNA: TGCGCCAGCACCAGCCGGGGGGGGGATGAGCAGTTCTTC

J gene: TRBJ2-2
V gene: TRBV5-6
clone size: .
D gene: TRBD2
CDR3 protein: CASSPTAGGWTGELFF
CDR3 DNA: TGTGCCAGCAGCCCAACTGCGGGGGGATGGACCGGGGAGCTGTTTTTT

J gene: TRBJ1-2
V gene: TRBV19
clone size: .
D gene: .
CDR3 protein: CASMGQGALGGGYTF
CDR3 DNA: TGTGCCAGTATGGGGCAGGGAGCCCTCGGGGGCGGCTACACCTTC

J gene: TRBJ1-1
V gene: TRBV19
clone size: few
D gene: TRBD1
CDR3 protein: CASSAQGAPKTEAFF
CDR3 DNA: TGTGCCAGTAGTGCACAGGGGGCCCCGAAGACTGAAGCTTTCTTT

J gene: TRBJ1-2
V gene: TRBV6-2/TRBV6-3
clone size: .
D gene: .
CDR3 protein: CASSRRPGLEFSYGYTF
CDR3 DNA: TGTGCCAGCAGTCGTCGACCCGGTTTAGAGTTTTCCTATGGCTACACCTTC